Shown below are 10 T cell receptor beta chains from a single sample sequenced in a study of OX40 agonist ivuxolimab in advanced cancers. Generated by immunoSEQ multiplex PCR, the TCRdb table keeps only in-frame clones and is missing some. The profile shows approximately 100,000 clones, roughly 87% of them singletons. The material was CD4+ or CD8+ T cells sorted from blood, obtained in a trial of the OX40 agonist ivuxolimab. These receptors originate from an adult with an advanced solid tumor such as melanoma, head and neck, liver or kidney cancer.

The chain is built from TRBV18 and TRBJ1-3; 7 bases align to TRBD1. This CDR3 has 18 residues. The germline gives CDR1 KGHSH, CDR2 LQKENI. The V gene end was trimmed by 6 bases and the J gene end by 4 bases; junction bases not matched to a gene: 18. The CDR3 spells CASSPPGTAEIRGNTIYF. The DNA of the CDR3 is TGTGCCAGCTCCCCCCCCGGGACAGCCGAAATCCGAGGAAACACCATATATTTT.

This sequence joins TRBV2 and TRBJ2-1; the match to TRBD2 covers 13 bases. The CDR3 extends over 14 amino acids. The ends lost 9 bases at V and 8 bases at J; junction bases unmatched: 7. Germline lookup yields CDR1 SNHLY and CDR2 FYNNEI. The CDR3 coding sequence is TGTGCCAGGGGGGGGACTAGCGGGACCTATGAGCAGTTCTTC. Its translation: CARGGTSGTYEQFF.

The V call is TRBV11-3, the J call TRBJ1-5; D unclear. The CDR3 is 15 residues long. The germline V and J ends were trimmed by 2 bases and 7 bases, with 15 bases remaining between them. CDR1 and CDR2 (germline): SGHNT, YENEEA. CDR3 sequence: CASSLSGKEGQPQHF. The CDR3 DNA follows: TGTGCCAGCAGCTTAAGTGGCAAAGAGGGACAGCCCCAGCATTTT.

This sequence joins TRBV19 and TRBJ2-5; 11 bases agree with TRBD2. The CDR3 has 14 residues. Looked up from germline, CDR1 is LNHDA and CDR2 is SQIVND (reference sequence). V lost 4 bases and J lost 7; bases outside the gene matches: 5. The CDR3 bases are TGTGCCAGTAGTAGTAGCGGGAGGGGGCGGACCCAGTACTTC. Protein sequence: CASSSSGRGRTQYF.

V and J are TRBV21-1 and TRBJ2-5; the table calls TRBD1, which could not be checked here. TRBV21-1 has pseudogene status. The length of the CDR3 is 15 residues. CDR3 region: CASSNILRGRETQYF. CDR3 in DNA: TGTGCCAGCAGCAATATTCTCAGGGGACGGGAGACCCAGTACTTC.

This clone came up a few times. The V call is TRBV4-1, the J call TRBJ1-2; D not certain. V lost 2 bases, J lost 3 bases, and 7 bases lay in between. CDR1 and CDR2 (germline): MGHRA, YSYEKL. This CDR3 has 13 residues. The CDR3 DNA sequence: TGCGCCAGCAGCCAAACAGCCGACTATGGCTACACCTTC. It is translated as CASSQTADYGYTF.

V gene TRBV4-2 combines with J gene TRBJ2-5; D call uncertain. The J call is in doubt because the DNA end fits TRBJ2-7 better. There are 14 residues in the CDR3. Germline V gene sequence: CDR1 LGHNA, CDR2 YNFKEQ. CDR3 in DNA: TGTGCCAGCAGCCAAGTATCATTGCCATACGAGCAGTACTTC. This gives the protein CASSQVSLPYEQYF.

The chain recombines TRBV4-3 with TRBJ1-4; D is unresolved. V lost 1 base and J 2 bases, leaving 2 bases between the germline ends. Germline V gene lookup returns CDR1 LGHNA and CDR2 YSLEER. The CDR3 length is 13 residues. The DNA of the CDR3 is TGCGCCAGCAGCCAAGGGACTAATGAAAAACTGTTTTTT. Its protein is CASSQGTNEKLFF.

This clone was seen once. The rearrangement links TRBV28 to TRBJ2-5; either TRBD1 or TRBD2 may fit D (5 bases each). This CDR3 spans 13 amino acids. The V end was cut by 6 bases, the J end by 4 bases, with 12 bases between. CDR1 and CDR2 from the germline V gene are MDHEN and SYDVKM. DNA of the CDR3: TGTGCCAGCAGCCGGGGCCGTCGAGAGACCCAGTACTTC. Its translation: CASSRGRRETQYF.

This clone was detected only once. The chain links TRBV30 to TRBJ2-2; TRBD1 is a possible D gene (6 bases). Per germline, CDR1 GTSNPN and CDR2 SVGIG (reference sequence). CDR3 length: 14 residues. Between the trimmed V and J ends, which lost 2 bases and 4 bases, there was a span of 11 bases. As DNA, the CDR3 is TGTGCCTGGAGTTCCACAGGGAGCACCGGGGAGCTGTTTTTT. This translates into CAWSSTGSTGELFF.